This T cell receptor (beta chain) was observed in a study of shared clonotypes between healthy human individuals. Each replicate PCR on the sorted subsets used about 0.2 ug DNA (around 30,000 T cell genomes). The protocol was immunoSEQ multiplex PCR, while the TCRdb copy is restricted to in-frame clones and leaves out a portion. Found here are about 2.1 million clones, just under 95% of them singletons; the top ten hold about 1.7%. Terminally differentiated effector memory CD45RA+ cells were left out of the naive CD8 fraction, which was CD45RO-negative and positively selected for CCR7. Sequencing was carried out using naive CD8+ T cells from PBMCs. The TCR sequence derives from a man aged 18 to 30 in good health. Some clones in this sample may be carry-over from other donors' samples.

The DNA of the CDR3 is TGCGCCAGCAGCTTGGAGGCTACAAACAGGTGGGAGCAGTACTTC. Amino acids: CASSLEATNRWEQYF. The J gene is TRBJ2-7, the V gene TRBV5-1, with D possibly being TRBD1 (5 bases). This CDR3 region has 15 residues. The germline gives CDR1 SGHRS, CDR2 YFSETQ. V lost 0 bases and J lost 7, with 17 bases in between.